This T cell receptor (beta chain) emerged from a study of TIL therapy for anti-PD-1-resistant metastatic lung cancer. This clone appeared a few times. Time point specified: pre-treatment sample, taken before nivolumab and TIL therapy. The CDR3 covers 15 residues. The germline CDR1 and CDR2 sequences are MNHEY and SVGAGI. V lost 5 bases, J lost 0 bases, and 11 bases lay in between. This was the immunoSEQ v3 assay. Survey-level samples got 2 million or so read pairs; deep-level samples got about 4.5-6.5 million. Assay: immunoSEQ multiplex PCR; the TCRdb copy retains only in-frame clones and omits some. The sample includes about 55,000 clones, 75% to 90% of them seen just once.

The rearrangement links TRBV6-5 to TRBJ1-3; D not certain. Sequencing was performed on blood, taken at baseline. The TCR originated in a person aged 25-85 years with non-small cell lung cancer. The CDR3 sequence: CASSRDEFSGNTIYF. In DNA form, the CDR3 reads TGTGCCAGCAGTCGCGACGAGTTCTCTGGAAACACCATATATTTT.